The source of this T cell receptor beta chain is a study of identical twins' blood T cells. Study findings and constraints: Abundant TCRbeta CDR3s overlapped more between twins than with unrelated donors.

In its sample, this clonotype was seen a few times. The antigen is not known. Both ends of each TCR cDNA library bore sample-specific barcodes. TCRdb reprocessed the 5' RACE reads via MiXCR and lists one record per CDR3 protein. The data contain fewer than 450,000 distinct CDR3 sequences, over 25% of them singletons. The receptor was derived from a woman between 18 and 55 years old in good health. Sequencing used PBMCs.

Here the CDR3 DNA reads TGTGCCAGCAAACCCGGGAACCGTGGTAGAGGCACTGAAGCTTTCTTT. This gives the protein CASKPGNRGRGTEAFF. The V and J genes are TRBV2 and TRBJ1-1; no clear D gene. Germline loops: CDR1 SNHLY, CDR2 FYNNEI. The CDR3 spans 16 residues. The ends were cut back, 7 bases at V and 4 bases at J, with 22 bases in the middle.